The T cell receptor (delta chain) under discussion was sequenced for a study of Vδ1+ human thymocytes. The study's findings and limits: Thymic TRG and TRD repertoires appeared highly polyclonal.

This clone was counted only a few times. Its antigen is as yet unknown. RNA was extracted from the cells and then reverse transcribed. Pooled V-gene forward primers with one constant-region reverse primer generated the CDR3 amplicons by multiplex PCR. TCRdb reanalysed the multiplex PCR reads via CATT. The sample lists just under 55,000 delta-chain clones; about 16% were seen once. The V and J ends lost 1 base and 0 bases, in that order; junction bases with no gene match: 23. This CDR3 contains 24 residues. Germline assignment: CDR1 TSWWSYY and CDR2 QGS. The chain employs TRDV1 and TRDJ1; 13 bases match TRDD3. The sequenced material came from Vdelta1+ gamma-delta thymocytes from the thymus. This sample's subset: FACS-sorted CD3+ TCRalphabeta- TCRVdelta1+ TCRVdelta2- thymocytes. This clonotype was sampled from a boy under three years old who had congenital heart surgery. CDR3 loop: CALGERPNWGIRLTSFTYTDKLIF. For the CDR3, the DNA is TGTGCTCTTGGGGAACGCCCAAACTGGGGGATACGCCTTACCTCTTTTACGTACACCGATAAACTCATCTTT.